This entry is about one TCR beta chain. This sample was taken from a study of cytomegalovirus exposure and HLA in healthy donors. In germline, CDR1 is MGHDK, CDR2 SYGVNS. The CDR3 runs 13 residues. PCR amplification relied on 60 Vbeta primers (plus 13 Jbeta primers). The repertoire was sequenced with immunoSEQ multiplex PCR; TCRdb's copy has only in-frame clones and lacks some. Here the sample spans under 200,000 clones, 82% being singletons. The sequenced sample was PBMCs. V is TRBV25-1 and J is TRBJ2-5; 8 bases align to TRBD2. TRBJ2-7 explains the end of the DNA better; the J call may be wrong. The clonotype comes from a woman between 45 and 65 years old in good health and CMV-seronegative. The CDR3 DNA is TGTGCCAGCAGTCTTGGCGGGAGGATCGAGCAGTACTTC. Amino acids: CASSLGGRIEQYF.